This is a list of T cell receptor beta chains from one sample in a study of Ad26.COV2.S vaccination and SARS-CoV-2 variants. Produced via immunoSEQ multiplex PCR; TCRdb's table is partial and in-frame only. The table includes under 600,000 clones, around 89% detected once. Sequencing used peripheral blood, obtained in a trial of Ad26.COV2.S vaccine versus placebo. The source of these receptors is a person between 18 and 65 years old who received the Ad26.COV2.S COVID-19 vaccine or a placebo. CDR3s include the opening cysteine and the closing phenylalanine or tryptophan. A D gene is named only where the DNA matches it firmly. The size entry is marked missing in some rows and otherwise reads once, few, many or a size class.

v_gene	d_gene	abundance	j_gene	CDR3nt	CDR3aa
TRBV13	NA	NA	TRBJ2-1	TGTGCCAGCAGCTTGGGCAGCTACAATGAGCAGTTCTTC	CASSLGSYNEQFF
TRBV27	NA	NA	TRBJ2-5	TGTGCCAGCAGTTTTGGAAGGTGGGAGACCCAGTACTTC	CASSFGRWETQYF
TRBV6-5	NA	NA	TRBJ2-5	TGTGCCAGCAGTTACTCAAACAGGGTGCGGGAGACCCAGTACTTC	CASSYSNRVRETQYF
TRBV29-1	NA	once	TRBJ2-6	TGCAGCGTTGAGACTGGGGCCAACGTCCTGACTTTC	CSVETGANVLTF
TRBV19	TRBD2	NA	TRBJ2-5	TGTGCCAGTAGTATAGGGAGGACTAGCGGGAGTGTTCAAGAGACCCAGTACTTC	CASSIGRTSGSVQETQYF
TRBV5-1	NA	NA	TRBJ2-5	TGCGCCAGCAGCCCAGCCGCCAGTGCTCCCCCAGAGACCCAGTACTTC	CASSPAASAPPETQYF
TRBV2	TRBD1	NA	TRBJ1-2	TGTGCCAGCAGTGGGACAGGGGGCTTCAGAGGCTACACCTTC	CASSGTGGFRGYTF
TRBV19	NA	NA	TRBJ1-5	TGTGCCAGTAGTATACCCGGACGTAGGAATGGTCAGCCCCAGCATTTT	CASSIPGRRNGQPQHF
TRBV27	TRBD2	NA	TRBJ2-1	TGTGCCAGCAGTCCAGGACTAGGGAGCAATGAGCAGTTCTTC	CASSPGLGSNEQFF
TRBV30	TRBD2	NA	TRBJ2-1	TGTGCCTGGAGTGTAGGGACTAGCGTTTTCGATGAGCAGTTCTTC	CAWSVGTSVFDEQFF
TRBV19	NA	NA	TRBJ1-5	TGTGCCAGTTCACAGGGTTTACAGCCCCAGCATTTT	CASSQGLQPQHF
TRBV7-2	TRBD1	few	TRBJ1-5	TGTGCCAGCAGCTTAAGAGGGGGCCACAATCAGCCCCAGCATTTT	CASSLRGGHNQPQHF
TRBV19	NA	NA	TRBJ2-1	TGTGCCAGTAGTGGGGGCCTAGGGATCGATGAGCAGTTCTTC	CASSGGLGIDEQFF
TRBV5-8	NA	NA	TRBJ2-5	TGTGCCAGCAGCTTGCTTCAGGTACAAGAGACCCAGTACTTC	CASSLLQVQETQYF
TRBV6-5	NA	NA	TRBJ2-7	TGTGCCAGCAGTTACGGCTCTTCGGGTTTAGCCTACGAGCAGTACTTC	CASSYGSSGLAYEQYF
TRBV14	NA	NA	TRBJ1-4	TGTGCCAGCAGCCGAAACACTTACGCTGGAAATGAAAAACTGTTTTTT	CASSRNTYAGNEKLFF
TRBV10-3	NA	NA	TRBJ1-1	TGTGCCATCAGGGGTCAGATGAACACTGAAGCTTTCTTT	CAIRGQMNTEAFF
TRBV11-2	TRBD2	NA	TRBJ2-1	TGTGCCAGCAGCTTAGACGGGGGGAATGAGCAGTTCTTC	CASSLDGGNEQFF
TRBV28	NA	NA	TRBJ2-6	TGTGCCAGCAGTTTATATCGGCTGACTGGGGCCAACGTCCTGACTTTC	CASSLYRLTGANVLTF
TRBV30	NA	NA	TRBJ2-7	TGTGCCTGGAGTGTATTGGGCTACGAGCAGTACTTC	CAWSVLGYEQYF